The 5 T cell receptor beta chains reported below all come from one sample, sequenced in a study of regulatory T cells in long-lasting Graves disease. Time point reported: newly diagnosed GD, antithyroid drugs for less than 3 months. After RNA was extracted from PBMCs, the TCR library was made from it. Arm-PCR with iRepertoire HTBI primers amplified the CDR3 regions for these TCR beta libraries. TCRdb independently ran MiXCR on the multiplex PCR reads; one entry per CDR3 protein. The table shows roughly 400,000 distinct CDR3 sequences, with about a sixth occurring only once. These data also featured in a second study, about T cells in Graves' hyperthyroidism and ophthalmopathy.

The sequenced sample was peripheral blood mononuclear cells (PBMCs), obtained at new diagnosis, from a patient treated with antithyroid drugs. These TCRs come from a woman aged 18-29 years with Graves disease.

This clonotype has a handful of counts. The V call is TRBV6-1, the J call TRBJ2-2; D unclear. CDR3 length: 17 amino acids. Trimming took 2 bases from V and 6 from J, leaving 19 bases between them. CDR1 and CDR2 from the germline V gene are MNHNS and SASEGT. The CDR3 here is CASSESWVAPRPGELFF. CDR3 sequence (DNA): TGTGCCAGCAGTGAAAGTTGGGTGGCCCCCCGCCCCGGGGAGCTGTTTTTT.

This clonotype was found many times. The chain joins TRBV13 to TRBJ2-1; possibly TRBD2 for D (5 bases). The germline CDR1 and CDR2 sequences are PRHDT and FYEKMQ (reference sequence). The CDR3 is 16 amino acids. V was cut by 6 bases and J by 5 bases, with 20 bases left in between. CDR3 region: CASRLAGDPHNNEQFF. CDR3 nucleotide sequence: TGTGCCAGCAGACTGGCGGGCGACCCCCACAACAATGAGCAGTTCTTC.

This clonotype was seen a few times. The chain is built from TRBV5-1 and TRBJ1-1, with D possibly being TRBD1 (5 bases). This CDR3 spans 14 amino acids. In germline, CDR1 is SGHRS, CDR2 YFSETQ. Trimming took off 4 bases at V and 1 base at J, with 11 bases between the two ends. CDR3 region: CASSATQGNTEAFF. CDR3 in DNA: TGCGCCAGCAGCGCCACTCAGGGGAACACTGAAGCTTTCTTT. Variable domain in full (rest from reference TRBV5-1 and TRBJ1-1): KAGVTQTPRYLIKTRGQQVTLSCSPISGHRSVSWYQQTPGQGLQFLFEYFSETQRNKGNFPGRFSGRQFSNSRSEMNVSTLELGDSALYLCASSATQGNTEAFFGQGTRLTVV.

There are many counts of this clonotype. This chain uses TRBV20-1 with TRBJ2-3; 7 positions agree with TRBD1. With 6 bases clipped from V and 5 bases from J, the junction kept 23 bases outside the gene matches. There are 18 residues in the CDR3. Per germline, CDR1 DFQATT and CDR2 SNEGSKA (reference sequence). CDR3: CSADVLFRDRERRDTQYF. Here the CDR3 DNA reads TGCAGTGCAGACGTTTTATTTCGGGACAGAGAAAGAAGAGATACGCAGTATTTT.

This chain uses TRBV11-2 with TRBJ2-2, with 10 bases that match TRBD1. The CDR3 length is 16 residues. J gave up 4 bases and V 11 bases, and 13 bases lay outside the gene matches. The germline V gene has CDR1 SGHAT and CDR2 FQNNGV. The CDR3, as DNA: TGTGCCTCAAGCGGATCGGGGGACAGGGGCACCGGGGAGCTGTTTTTT. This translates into CASSGSGDRGTGELFF.